The T cell receptor beta chain under discussion was sequenced for a study of post-analysis software for immune sequencing data. Germline loops: CDR1 SGHTA, CDR2 FQGTGA. The CDR3 is 13 residues long. The V end lost 5 bases, the J end lost 2 bases, and 8 bases lay between the germline ends. The TCR beta cDNA libraries carried unique molecular identifiers. TCRdb processed the PCR reads anew with MiXCR; each CDR3 protein has one entry. The sample includes roughly 410,000 distinct CDR3 sequences, roughly 38% of them seen just once. Study findings and constraints: Patients used about five TRBV segments, including TRBV5-6, TRBV5-1 and TRBV20-1, more often than controls.

With regard to this clonotype: Its antigen is undetermined.

Sequenced: blood. V usage is TRBV7-3 and J usage is TRBJ2-3; no clear D. The receptor comes from a girl aged 5-17 years with multiple sclerosis. The CDR3 bases are TGTGCCAGCAGCCTCCGCCTCACAGATACGCAGTATTTT. Translating gives CASSLRLTDTQYF.